These T cell receptor beta chains were read from a single sample in a study of Ad26.COV2.S vaccination and SARS-CoV-2 variants. Clones were sequenced by immunoSEQ multiplex PCR, and TCRdb holds only the in-frame ones, with some missing. The repertoire includes about 350,000 clones, around 92% of them detected once, and roughly 3.9% sits in the top ten. Material: peripheral blood, obtained after recovery from COVID-19. The source is a human donor who had recovered from COVID-19. The CDR3 runs from the conserved cysteine through the conserved F or W. The order of the fields is D gene, CDR3 length, clone size, J gene, V gene, CDR3 protein, CDR3 DNA. D genes are given only for firm matches. Expanded clones are given a class, and other clones once, few, many or no size at all.

>TRBD2|16|NA|TRBJ2-1|TRBV27
CASSLFGGTSYNEQFF
TGTGCCAGCAGTTTATTCGGGGGGACCTCCTACAATGAGCAGTTCTTC
>TRBD2|17|NA|TRBJ2-3|TRBV13
CASAQLVGGGAPDTQYF
TGTGCCAGCGCCCAATTGGTGGGCGGGGGGGCCCCGGATACGCAGTATTTT
>NA|13|NA|TRBJ2-7|TRBV2
CASSSGDSYEQYF
TGTGCCAGCAGCTCAGGGGACTCCTACGAGCAGTACTTC
>NA|14|NA|TRBJ2-7|TRBV7-9
CASSLTESSYEQYF
TGTGCCAGCAGTTTGACAGAGAGCTCCTACGAGCAGTACTTC
>NA|15|NA|TRBJ1-1|TRBV5-5
CASSLVQGRYTEAFF
TGTGCCAGCAGCTTGGTTCAGGGTAGGTACACTGAAGCTTTCTTT
>TRBD2|15|NA|TRBJ2-5|TRBV5-8
CASSLTSGGAETQYF
TGTGCCAGCAGCTTGACTAGCGGGGGGGCGGAGACCCAGTACTTC
>NA|14|NA|TRBJ2-2|TRBV6-5
CASSYLSGAGELFF
TGTGCCAGCAGTTATCTGTCGGGGGCCGGGGAGCTGTTTTTT
>NA|15|NA|TRBJ2-3|TRBV6-2/TRBV6-3
CASSYVDRSTDTQYF
TGTGCCAGCAGTTACGTAGACAGGAGCACAGATACGCAGTATTTT
>NA|13|NA|TRBJ1-4|TRBV25-1
CASSGEVKEKLFF
TGTGCCAGCAGTGGGGAGGTTAAGGAAAAACTGTTTTTT
>NA|15|NA|TRBJ1-6|TRBV20-1
CSASAGNSYNSPLHF
TGCAGTGCTAGTGCCGGGAACTCCTATAATTCACCCCTCCACTTT
>TRBD2|15|NA|TRBJ2-7|TRBV3-1/TRBV3-2
CASSQDGERGARQYF
TGTGCCAGCAGCCAAGACGGAGAGCGGGGGGCTCGGCAGTACTTC
>TRBD2|14|NA|TRBJ2-5|TRBV10-1
CASSEATREGTQYF
TGCGCCAGCAGTGAGGCGACTAGGGAGGGGACCCAGTACTTC
>NA|14|NA|TRBJ1-1|TRBV27
CASRATGWTTEAFF
TGTGCCAGCAGGGCCACGGGGTGGACCACTGAAGCTTTCTTT
>NA|14|NA|TRBJ2-3|TRBV5-1
CASSFPGSTDTQYF
TGCGCCAGCAGCTTCCCCGGCAGCACAGATACGCAGTATTTT
>NA|15|NA|TRBJ1-2|TRBV6-5
CASSYSNPYTVGYTF
TGTGCCAGCAGTTACTCGAACCCTTACACGGTTGGCTACACCTTC
>NA|12|NA|TRBJ1-1|TRBV29-1
CTEGGASTEAFF
TGCACCGAGGGGGGGGCGAGCACTGAAGCTTTCTTT
>NA|13|NA|TRBJ1-2|TRBV12-3/TRBV12-4
CAFRQAGASGYTF
TGTGCCTTTAGACAGGCGGGGGCGAGTGGCTACACCTTC
>NA|15|NA|TRBJ2-2|TRBV7-2
CASTPDASNTGELFF
TGTGCCAGCACCCCCGACGCCTCGAACACCGGGGAGCTGTTTTTT
>TRBD1|13|NA|TRBJ1-6|TRBV2
CARGRDSYSPLHF
TGTGCCAGGGGGCGGGACAGTTATTCACCCCTCCACTTT
>NA|14|NA|TRBJ2-7|TRBV19
CASSPRGTSYEQYF
TGTGCCAGTAGCCCGAGGGGGACCTCCTACGAGCAGTACTTC
>NA|14|NA|TRBJ1-4|TRBV7-2
CASSVGRINEKLFF
TGTGCCAGCAGCGTCGGGAGGATTAATGAAAAACTGTTTTTT
>TRBD2|18|NA|TRBJ2-1|TRBV5-6
CASSFLRQASGGYNEQFF
TGTGCCAGCAGCTTCCTAAGGCAAGCTAGCGGGGGGTACAATGAGCAGTTCTTC
>TRBD1|14|NA|TRBJ1-1|TRBV29-1
CSVQGGGTRTEAFF
TGCAGCGTCCAGGGGGGGGGCACACGCACTGAAGCTTTCTTT
>TRBD2|12|NA|TRBJ2-3|TRBV6-5
CAVGGTTDTQYF
TGTGCCGTCGGGGGGACCACAGATACGCAGTATTTT
>NA|14|NA|TRBJ1-1|TRBV11-1
CASSMGRLNTEAFF
TGTGCCAGCAGCATGGGACGACTGAACACTGAAGCTTTCTTT
>NA|12|NA|TRBJ1-1|TRBV6-5
CAAAGVNTEAFF
TGTGCCGCGGCAGGGGTGAACACTGAAGCTTTCTTT
>TRBD1|16|NA|TRBJ1-5|TRBV6-2/TRBV6-3
CASSYGDSEKDQPQHF
TGTGCCAGCAGTTACGGGGACAGTGAGAAGGATCAGCCCCAGCATTTT
>NA|13|NA|TRBJ2-1|TRBV27
CASSPPGSGEQFF
TGTGCCAGCAGTCCTCCAGGGTCCGGGGAGCAGTTCTTC
>NA|17|NA|TRBJ2-1|TRBV7-9
CASSVPTWRSWGNEQFF
TGTGCCAGCAGCGTACCCACCTGGCGCAGTTGGGGGAATGAGCAGTTCTTC
>NA|15|NA|TRBJ2-6|TRBV19
CASRTISSGANVLTF
TGTGCCAGTAGGACGATAAGCTCTGGGGCCAACGTCCTGACTTTC
>NA|16|NA|TRBJ2-5|TRBV5-4
CASSLVVTGRQETQYF
TGTGCCAGCAGCTTGGTCGTGACGGGGAGGCAAGAGACCCAGTACTTC
>TRBD1|18|once|TRBJ1-1|TRBV19
CASSIHRQGGHRNTEAFF
TGTGCCAGTAGTATCCACAGACAGGGCGGCCATAGGAACACTGAAGCTTTCTTT
>NA|13|NA|TRBJ2-5|TRBV7-8
CASSLRSQETQYF
TGTGCCAGCAGCTTACGCTCCCAAGAGACCCAGTACTTC
>NA|14|NA|TRBJ2-7|TRBV6-6
CASSYGVRGYEQYF
TGTGCCAGCAGTTACGGGGTCAGGGGCTACGAGCAGTACTTC
>TRBD2|17|NA|TRBJ2-3|TRBV6-6
CASSRPPEAGGKRAQYF
TGTGCCAGCAGCCGACCACCGGAGGCGGGGGGGAAAAGGGCGCAGTATTTT
>NA|13|NA|TRBJ2-1|TRBV29-1
CSVDTGLFGEQFF
TGCAGCGTTGATACAGGTTTGTTTGGCGAGCAGTTCTTC
>NA|9|NA|TRBJ1-3|TRBV9
CATDDGVYF
TGTGCCACCGATGATGGGGTATATTTT
>NA|15|NA|TRBJ2-1|TRBV7-3
CASSLSGGAYNEQFF
TGTGCCAGCAGCTTATCGGGGGGCGCTTACAATGAGCAGTTCTTC
>NA|14|NA|TRBJ2-7|TRBV5-4
CASSLEVGNYEQYF
TGTGCCAGCAGCTTGGAAGTTGGAAACTACGAGCAGTACTTC
>TRBD2|16|NA|TRBJ2-3|TRBV6-5
CASSYYGGGNTDTQYF
TGTGCCAGCAGTTACTACGGCGGGGGGAACACAGATACGCAGTATTTT
>TRBD1|14|few|TRBJ2-7|TRBV6-5
CASSKDRGPYEQYF
TGTGCCAGCAGTAAGGACAGGGGCCCCTACGAGCAGTACTTC
>NA|14|NA|TRBJ2-3|TRBV19
CASKRVGGTDTQYF
TGTGCCAGTAAGAGGGTAGGGGGCACAGATACGCAGTATTTT
>NA|16|NA|TRBJ2-2|TRBV19
CASSIMAGFFPGELFF
TGTGCCAGTAGTATAATGGCGGGGTTTTTTCCCGGGGAGCTGTTTTTT
>NA|11|NA|TRBJ2-1|TRBV7-8
CASMGPNEQFF
TGTGCCAGCATGGGGCCCAATGAGCAGTTCTTC
>TRBD1|15|NA|TRBJ1-4|TRBV4-3
CASSPRQGSREKLFF
TGCGCCAGCAGCCCCCGACAGGGGAGTAGAGAAAAACTGTTTTTT
>TRBD1|17|NA|TRBJ1-2|TRBV9
CASSTPRDRGSYLSYTF
TGTGCCAGCAGCACCCCCCGGGACAGGGGGTCATATTTAAGCTACACCTTC
>TRBD2|14|NA|TRBJ2-7|TRBV2
CASSENASGYEQYF
TGTGCCAGCAGTGAAAACGCTAGCGGCTACGAGCAGTACTTC
>TRBD1|12|NA|TRBJ1-2|TRBV29-1
CSVGRGQGGYTF
TGCAGCGTTGGAAGGGGACAGGGTGGCTACACCTTC
>TRBD1|12|NA|TRBJ1-5|TRBV7-9
CASSFGPGQGHF
TGTGCCAGCAGCTTCGGACCGGGACAGGGTCATTTT
>TRBD1|13|NA|TRBJ2-7|TRBV19
CASKDRAAYEQYF
TGTGCCAGTAAGGACAGGGCGGCCTACGAGCAGTACTTC
>NA|14|NA|TRBJ1-1|TRBV7-2
CASSPSQPNTEAFF
TGTGCCAGCAGCCCCTCCCAGCCGAACACTGAAGCTTTCTTT
>NA|19|NA|TRBJ1-3|TRBV10-2
CASSESLTAQGLSGNTIYF
TGCGCCAGCAGTGAGTCGCTTACGGCCCAAGGACTTTCTGGAAACACCATATATTTT
>NA|14|few|TRBJ1-6|TRBV6-6
CASSLDRNGSPLHF
TGTGCCAGCAGCCTCGACAGGAATGGTTCACCCCTCCACTTT
>NA|14|once|TRBJ1-1|TRBV9
CASSVDGMNTEAFF
TGTGCCAGCAGCGTAGATGGTATGAACACTGAAGCTTTCTTT
>NA|16|NA|TRBJ1-6|TRBV7-8
CASSLVIGQNNSPLHF
TGTGCCAGCAGCTTAGTGATAGGACAGAACAATTCACCCCTCCACTTT